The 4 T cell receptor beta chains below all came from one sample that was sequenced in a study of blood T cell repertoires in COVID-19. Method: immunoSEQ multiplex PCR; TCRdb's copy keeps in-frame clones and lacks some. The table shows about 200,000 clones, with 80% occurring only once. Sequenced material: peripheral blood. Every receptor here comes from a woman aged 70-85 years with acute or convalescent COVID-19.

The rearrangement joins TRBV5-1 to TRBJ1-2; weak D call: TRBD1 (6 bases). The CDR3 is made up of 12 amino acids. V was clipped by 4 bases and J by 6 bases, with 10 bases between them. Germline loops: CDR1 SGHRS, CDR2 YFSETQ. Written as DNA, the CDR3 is TGCGCCAGCAGCGTCAGGGGAGATGGCTACACCTTC. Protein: CASSVRGDGYTF.

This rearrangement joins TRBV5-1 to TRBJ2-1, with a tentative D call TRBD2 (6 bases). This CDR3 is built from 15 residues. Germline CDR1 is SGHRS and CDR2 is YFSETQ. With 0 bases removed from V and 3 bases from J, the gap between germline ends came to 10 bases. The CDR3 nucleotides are TGCGCCAGCAGCTTGGAAAGCGGGTACTACAATGAGCAGTTCTTC. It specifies CASSLESGYYNEQFF.

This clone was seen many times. CDR3 nucleotide sequence: TGTGCCAGCAGCCAAGACACAGGAAAGGGAGAAGCTTTCTTT. This codes for CASSQDTGKGEAFF. The V call is TRBV13, the J call TRBJ1-1, with a weak D call TRBD1 (5 bases). Germline values: CDR1 PRHDT, CDR2 FYEKMQ (reference sequence). Trimming took off 5 bases at V and 8 bases at J, with 18 bases between the two ends. This CDR3 is built from 14 residues.

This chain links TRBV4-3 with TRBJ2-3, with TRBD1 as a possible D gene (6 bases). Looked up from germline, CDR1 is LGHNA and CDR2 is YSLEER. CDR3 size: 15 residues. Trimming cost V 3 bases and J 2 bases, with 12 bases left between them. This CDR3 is CASSQGHLTTDTQYF. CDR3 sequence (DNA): TGCGCCAGCAGCCAGGGACACCTTACCACAGATACGCAGTATTTT.